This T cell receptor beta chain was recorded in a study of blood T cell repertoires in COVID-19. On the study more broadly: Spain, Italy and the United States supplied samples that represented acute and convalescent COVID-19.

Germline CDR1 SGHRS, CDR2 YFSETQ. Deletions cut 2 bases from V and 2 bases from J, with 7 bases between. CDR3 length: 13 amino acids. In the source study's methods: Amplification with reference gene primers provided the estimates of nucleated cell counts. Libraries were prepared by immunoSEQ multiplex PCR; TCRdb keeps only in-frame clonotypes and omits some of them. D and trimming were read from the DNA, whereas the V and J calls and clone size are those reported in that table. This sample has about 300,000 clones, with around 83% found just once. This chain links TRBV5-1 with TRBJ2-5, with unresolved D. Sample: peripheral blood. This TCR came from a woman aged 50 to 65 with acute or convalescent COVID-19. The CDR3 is CASSLTEQETQYF. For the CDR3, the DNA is TGCGCCAGCAGCTTAACAGAACAAGAGACCCAGTACTTC.